Sequencing of this T cell receptor beta chain was carried out in a study of blood T cell repertoires in COVID-19 (dated by TCRdb to about 2020). Some background on the complete study: Collaborator samples came from the United States, Italy and Spain and covered acute and convalescent phases of COVID-19. The prospective study material was composed of cDNA or gDNA derived from T cells, B-cell-depleted T cells, or PBMCs. The dataset comprised deeply sampled blood TCRbeta repertoires from subjects exposed to, actively infected with, or recovered from COVID-19. A freely available public database, intended as a resource for researchers studying the immune response to SARS-CoV-2, is where the repertoires were released. Samples came from the ongoing ImmuneRACE study (first 160 participants) plus 1,254 subjects from 6 global collaborators. Sample metadata almost always included a de-identified subject ID, COVID-19 status, age in years and sex. Where available, HLA class I and class II types were obtained from metadata supplied by the sample provider rather than from assay-based typing. Overall study outcomes, separate from this receptor: The quantity of clinical and demographic metadata differed by source and by participant and was supplied without curation.

A second Seattle source provided samples from volunteer blood donors who had recovered from COVID-19. Each collaborating institution followed its own protocols to collect whole blood in K2EDTA tubes. For TCRbeta analysis, collaborators shipped samples in one of three forms: frozen whole blood, isolated PBMCs, or DNA extracted from either of those sample types. This clone was seen only once. Its recognized antigen is unknown. No quality values exist for individual bases; no much larger clone is one base distant. TCRbeta CDR3 regions were amplified from genomic DNA by means of the immunoSEQ Assay, a bias-controlled multiplex PCR. From the authors' description of their analysis: The number of nucleated cells in each sample was estimated from the amplification of reference gene primers within the assay. To quantify the absolute abundance of each unique TCRbeta CDR3 rearrangement, sequence reads were collapsed and filtered. For each sample, productive Simpson clonality was calculated as the square root of Simpson's diversity index across productive rearrangements. As stored in TCRdb, this immuneACCESS dataset retains in-frame rearrangements with V and J assigned. A fraction of the clones does not appear; measured against another copy, unresolved V genes explain less than half of the discrepancy, and the remainder lacks a known reason. V and J calls plus clone size are reproduced from that table; the DNA served to infer D and trimming. Counted in this sample were 310,000 or so clones; 87% of them appeared once. The biggest ten clones account for about 2% of the sample.

The germline V gene yields MDHEN for CDR1 and SYDVKM for CDR2. The V and J ends are trimmed by 8 bases and 0 bases, leaving 22 bases between them. From its cysteine to its phenylalanine, the CDR3 spans 17 amino acids. The DNA shown is the 51-base CDR3, in frame from base 1. The source material was peripheral blood. This clonotype was obtained from a woman aged 45-65 years who had recovered from COVID-19. Here the chain combines TRBV28 and TRBJ1-1; TRBD1 is a weak D gene call, 5 bases matching. The CDR3 reads CASPPPAGRTMNTEAFF. The DNA is as follows: TGTGCCAGCCCCCCCCCAGCGGGACGGACGATGAACACTGAAGCTTTCTTT.